This TCR beta chain was obtained from a study of response to subunit inactivated influenza vaccine (dated by TCRdb to the late 2010s). A note on the overall study: To follow how T cells responded to a trivalent subunit inactivated influenza vaccine, the researchers relied on deep quantitative profiling of the T cell receptor repertoire. General findings and caveats noted by the study authors: According to the authors, only a limited number of new T cells may be recruited by each seasonal influenza vaccination.

The CDR3 starts with the cysteine, ends with the phenylalanine, and has 12 residues. The only DNA kept is the CDR3, 36 bases in frame from the first base. The CDR1 and CDR2 encoded by the germline V gene (reference sequence) are SEHNR and FQNEAQ. Deletion took 3 bases off V and 8 bases off J, with a span of 10 bases between the germline ends. The method was RT-PCR. This sample was sequenced with an Illumina HiSeq 2500. The public reads were reanalyzed by TCRdb: fastp trimming at Q25, MiXCR alignment, in-frame beta chains only. Each CDR3 protein gets just one entry, which takes the most common genes and DNA from the rows behind it. The sample includes roughly 620,000 distinct CDR3 sequences, with 10% to 12% observed a single time. The ten biggest clones cover 9.5% to 12% of the sample. Comments on this clonotype: Its binding antigen is unknown. The record has no base qualities; no much larger clone is one base away.

This sample also appeared in a second study, on T cells expressing NK-cell markers. The second study, in turn, reports: 5'RACE template switching, by which a universal primer site and unique molecular identifiers were added, was used to make TCR beta cDNA libraries. Three sorted T-cell subsets (CD3+CD56+NKG2C+, CD3+CD56+NKG2C- and CD3+CD56-NKG2C+) from several donors had their TCR beta-chain repertoires profiled. Among the eight sequenced donors, only one was HCMV-seronegative, while the other seven were HCMV-seropositive. To restrict sorting to alphabetaTCR-expressing T cells, an anti-gammadeltaTCR antibody was added in several experiments. In a handful of donors, the dominant CD3+CD56+NKG2C+ clonotypes were found to rank among the top 10 CD8+ clonotypes and to make up about 1.0-7.5% of CD8+ T cells. Those dominant clonotypes were again the most abundant among CD3+CD56-NKG2C+ cells in four donors, at about 25-60.1%. Whether the expanded NKG2C-expressing T cell clones were specific for HCMV antigens remained unclear. The eight sequenced donors were randomly selected healthy volunteers, three men and five women. HCMV serostatus was determined by detecting HCMV-specific IgG in serum with a commercial ELISA kit. Ficoll density gradient centrifugation was used to isolate peripheral blood mononuclear cells from blood. For over 5 donors, bulk peripheral blood T-cell repertoires were additionally sequenced from unsorted PBMC. Priming for cDNA synthesis came from the TCR beta constant segment, and two successive PCR amplification steps followed. Illumina HiSeq 2000/2500, MiSeq or NextSeq was used to sequence libraries as 2 x 150 bp reads. MIGEC was used to demultiplex reads and group reads by UMI, and MiTCR was used to assemble and quantify clonotypes. To exclude erroneous sequences, any TCR cDNA sequence not supported by at least two reads was discarded. The tcR package was used for downstream repertoire analysis, and clonotypes were matched between fractions using CDR3 nucleotide sequence together with V segment. VDJmatch was used to annotate antigen specificity against VDJdb, with one amino acid substitution in CDR3 allowed.

This receptor was taken from a man in his forties or fifties who received an inactivated influenza vaccine. Donor details come from another sample of the same person, matched by shared clones. The chain employs TRBV7-9 and TRBJ1-2; 5 matching bases give a weak D call of TRBD1. The starting material was PBMCs from blood, obtained on the day of vaccination. The CDR3 protein sequence reads: CASSFDQGGYTF. The sequenced DNA: TGTGCCAGCAGCTTTGATCAGGGAGGCTACACCTTC.